This T cell receptor (beta chain) was identified during a study of blood T cell repertoires in COVID-19. CDR3 length equals 16 residues. Per the study methods: Reference gene primer amplification in the assay estimated nucleated cell counts. This table comes from immunoSEQ multiplex PCR, and its TCRdb copy is limited to in-frame clones, with some not included. Clone size and the V and J calls come from that table; the DNA yielded D and trimming. The sample shows around 250,000 clones, approximately 85% of them seen only once. Participants were aged about 18 to 100 years, lived in 20 to 30 US areas, and enrolled virtually.

The chain recombines TRBV21-1 with TRBJ1-2; the table's D call TRBD1 went unverified against the DNA. TRBV21-1 is deemed a pseudogene. Sequencing used PBMCs or T cells enriched from blood (not recorded which). The receptor was isolated from a woman between 45 and 60 years old who had recovered from COVID-19. CDR3 sequence reads: CASSKEGRQGAGGYTF. The CDR3 nucleotides read TGTGCCAGCAGCAAAGAGGGACGGCAGGGGGCAGGTGGCTACACCTTC.